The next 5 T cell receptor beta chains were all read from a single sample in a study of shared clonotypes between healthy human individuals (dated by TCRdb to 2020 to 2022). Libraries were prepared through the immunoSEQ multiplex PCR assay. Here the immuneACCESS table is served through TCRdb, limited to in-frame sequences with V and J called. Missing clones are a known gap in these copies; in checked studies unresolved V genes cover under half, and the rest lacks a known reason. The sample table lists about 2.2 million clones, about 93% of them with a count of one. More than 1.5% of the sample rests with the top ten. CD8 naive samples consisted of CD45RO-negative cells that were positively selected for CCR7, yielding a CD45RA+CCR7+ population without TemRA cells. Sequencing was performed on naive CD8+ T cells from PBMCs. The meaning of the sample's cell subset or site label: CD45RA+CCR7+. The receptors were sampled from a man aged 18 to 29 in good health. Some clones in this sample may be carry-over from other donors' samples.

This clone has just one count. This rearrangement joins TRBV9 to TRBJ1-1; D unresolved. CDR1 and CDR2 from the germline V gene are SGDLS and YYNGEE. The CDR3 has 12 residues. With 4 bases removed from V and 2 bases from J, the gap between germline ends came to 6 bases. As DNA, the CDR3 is TGTGCCAGCAGCCGGGTCAACACTGAAGCTTTCTTT. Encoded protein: CASSRVNTEAFF.

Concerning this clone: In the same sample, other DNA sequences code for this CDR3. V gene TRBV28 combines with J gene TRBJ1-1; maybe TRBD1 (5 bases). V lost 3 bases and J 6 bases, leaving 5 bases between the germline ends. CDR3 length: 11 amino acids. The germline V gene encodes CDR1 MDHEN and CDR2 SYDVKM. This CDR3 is CASSLTAEAFF. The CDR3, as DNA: TGTGCCAGCAGTTTGACAGCTGAAGCTTTCTTT.

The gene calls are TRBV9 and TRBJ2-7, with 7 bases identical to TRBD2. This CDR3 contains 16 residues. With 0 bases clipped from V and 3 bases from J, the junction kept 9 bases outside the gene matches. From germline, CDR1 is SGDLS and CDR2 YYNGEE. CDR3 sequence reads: CASSVGGAAGVYEQYF. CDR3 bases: TGTGCCAGCAGCGTAGGGGGCGCGGCGGGAGTCTACGAGCAGTACTTC.

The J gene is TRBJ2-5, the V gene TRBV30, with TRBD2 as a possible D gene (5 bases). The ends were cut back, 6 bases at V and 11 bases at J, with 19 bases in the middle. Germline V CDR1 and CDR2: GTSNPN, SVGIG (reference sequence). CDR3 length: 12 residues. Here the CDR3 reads CACSGGEPQQYF. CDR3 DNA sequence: TGTGCCTGTTCTGGAGGAGAGCCACAGCAGTACTTC.

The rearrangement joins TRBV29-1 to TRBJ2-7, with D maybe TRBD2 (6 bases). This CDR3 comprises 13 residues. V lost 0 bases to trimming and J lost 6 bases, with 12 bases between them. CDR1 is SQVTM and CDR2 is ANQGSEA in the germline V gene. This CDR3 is CSVEDWGVGEQYF. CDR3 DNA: TGCAGCGTTGAAGATTGGGGGGTTGGCGAGCAGTACTTC.